Listed here are 28 T cell receptor beta chains from one sample, sequenced in a study of OX40 agonist ivuxolimab in advanced cancers. The table came from immunoSEQ multiplex PCR; TCRdb's copy has only in-frame clones and leaves some out. The sample shows about 19,000 clones, approximately 85% of them seen only once. The sequenced sample was CD4+ or CD8+ T cells sorted from blood, obtained in a trial of the OX40 agonist ivuxolimab. These TCRs come from an adult with an advanced solid tumor such as melanoma, head and neck, liver or kidney cancer.

This rearrangement joins TRBV4-1 to TRBJ1-4; TRBD1 is a possible D gene (6 bases). Germline CDR1 and CDR2: MGHRA and YSYEKL. This CDR3 region has 17 residues. The germline V and J ends were trimmed by 3 bases and 4 bases, with 18 bases remaining between them. CDR3 sequence (DNA): TGCGCCAGCAGCCATCGTTTTCCCGGACAGCTTAATGAAAAACTGTTTTTT. Protein product: CASSHRFPGQLNEKLFF.

The gene calls are TRBV6-6 and TRBJ1-1; 8 nucleotides align to TRBD1. The CDR3 covers 14 residues. The germline CDR1 and CDR2 sequences are MNHNY and SVGAGI (reference sequence). The ends lost 5 bases at V and 7 bases at J; junction bases unmatched: 9. The DNA for the CDR3 is TGTGCCAGCAGTCCAATCGGGACAGGTCTTGAAGCTTTCTTT. It translates to CASSPIGTGLEAFF.

In this sample, this clone turned up once. The V gene is TRBV7-2, the J gene TRBJ2-1; 11 bases line up with TRBD1. The CDR3 loop spans 17 amino acids. Germline trimming cut 2 bases from V and 0 bases from J; bases unmatched to any gene: 3. Per germline, CDR1 SGHTA and CDR2 FQGNSA. The CDR3 loop is CASSLWTGGYSYNEQFF. CDR3 nucleotides: TGTGCCAGCAGCTTATGGACAGGGGGCTACTCCTACAATGAGCAGTTCTTC.

The chain joins TRBV28 to TRBJ2-1, with D perhaps TRBD1 or TRBD2 (6 bases each). CDR1 MDHEN and CDR2 SYDVKM come from the germline V gene. The CDR3 sequence is 15 residues long. Between the trimmed V and J ends, which lost 7 bases and 4 bases, there was a span of 17 bases. CDR3 in DNA: TGTGCCAGCACCCCAGACTGGGGGGCATACAATGAGCAGTTCTTC. Encoded protein: CASTPDWGAYNEQFF.

The chain combines TRBV15 with TRBJ1-1, with 7 bases aligning to TRBD1. Germline CDR1 and CDR2: LNHNV and YYDKDF (reference sequence). This CDR3 is built from 13 residues. V lost 5 bases to trimming and J lost 7 bases; unmatched junction nucleotides: 7. The CDR3 here is CATSRGGQGEAFF. CDR3 bases: TGTGCCACCAGCCGAGGGGGCCAGGGTGAAGCTTTCTTT.

The rearrangement uses TRBV2 and TRBJ2-7; 8 bases fit TRBD1. Germline assignment: CDR1 SNHLY and CDR2 FYNNEI. The junction had 6 bases not matched to a gene; V was cut back by 6 bases and J by 5 bases. The CDR3 is 13 amino acids. The CDR3 sequence is CASRDRVWDEQYF. CDR3 nucleotides: TGTGCCAGCAGGGACAGGGTGTGGGACGAGCAGTACTTC.

The chain is built from TRBV15 and TRBJ2-5; TRBD1 aligns across 7 bases. Germline CDR1 is LNHNV and CDR2 is YYDKDF (reference sequence). V gave up 3 bases and J gave up 5 bases; unmatched junction bases: 9. The CDR3 totals 15 residues. The CDR3 spells CATSRWDSLGETQYF. The CDR3 DNA reads TGTGCCACCAGCAGGTGGGACAGTCTGGGGGAGACCCAGTACTTC.

This clone showed up many times. The CDR3 loop reads CAWGSLEYEQYF. For the CDR3, the DNA is TGTGCCTGGGGATCCCTTGAATACGAGCAGTACTTC. J is TRBJ2-7 and V is TRBV30; D gene ambiguous. Trimming took 5 bases from V and 4 from J, leaving 12 bases between them. CDR3 size: 12 residues. Germline values: CDR1 GTSNPN, CDR2 SVGIG (reference sequence).

This CDR3 is CASSPNSRIGNQPQHF. CDR3 nucleotides: TGTGCCAGCAGTCCAAACAGTAGAATCGGCAATCAGCCCCAGCATTTT. The chain uses TRBV7-8 and TRBJ1-5; D is undetermined. V was pared by 6 bases and J by 2 bases, with 17 bases between. This CDR3 is 16 amino acids long. CDR1 SGHVS and CDR2 FQNEAQ come from the germline V gene.

The chain couples TRBV29-1 to TRBJ2-1; D not resolved. CDR1 is SQVTM and CDR2 is ANQGSEA in the germline V gene. V was clipped by 4 bases and J by 3 bases, with 13 bases between them. CDR3 length equals 14 residues. This chain's CDR3 is CSVGDSLFYNEQFF. In DNA, the CDR3 is TGCAGCGTTGGCGACTCGCTGTTCTACAATGAGCAGTTCTTC.

The chain couples TRBV19 to TRBJ1-2; 7 positions agree with TRBD1. The CDR3 extends over 13 amino acids. Germline values: CDR1 LNHDA, CDR2 SQIVND (reference sequence). V gave up 9 bases and J gave up 3 bases; unmatched junction bases: 7. In DNA, the CDR3 is TGTGCCAGCCTCAGCGGGACAGACTATGGCTACACCTTC. As protein: CASLSGTDYGYTF.

The CDR3 DNA reads as TGTGCCAGCAGCTTAGCGGGCAAACACGGTGAGCAGTTCTTC. Translation gives CASSLAGKHGEQFF. The genes are TRBV7-9 and TRBJ2-1; D remains unclear. Germline V gives CDR1 SEHNR, CDR2 FQNEAQ (reference sequence). Trimming took 0 bases from V and 9 from J, leaving 12 bases between them. The CDR3 covers 14 residues.

The chain uses TRBV5-4 and TRBJ2-3; perhaps D is TRBD1 or TRBD2 (5 bases each). V dropped 5 bases and J dropped 1 base, with 8 bases sitting between them. The germline gives CDR1 SGHNT, CDR2 YYREEE (reference sequence). The CDR3 is 13 residues long. CDR3 loop: CASRRGGTDTQYF. As DNA, the CDR3 is TGTGCCAGCAGACGGGGCGGCACAGATACGCAGTATTTT. The full variable domain, its missing parts supplied by reference TRBV5-4 and TRBJ2-3, is ETGVTQSPTHLIKTRGQQVTLRCSSQSGHNTVSWYQQALGQGPQFIFQYYREEENGRGNFPPRFSGLQFPNYSSELNVNALELDDSALYLCASRRGGTDTQYFGPGTRLTVL.

The chain is built from TRBV6-1 and TRBJ2-7; maybe TRBD2 (6 bases). The germline gives CDR1 MNHNS, CDR2 SASEGT. The V end lost 3 bases, the J end lost 5 bases, and 23 bases lay between the germline ends. This CDR3 comprises 17 residues. CDR3 DNA: TGTGCCAGCAGTGAGGATTGGGCGCAGGGACTTTTCGACGAGCAGTACTTC. Translating gives CASSEDWAQGLFDEQYF.

This clone was recorded only once. This chain uses TRBV4-2 with TRBJ2-7, with TRBD1 identical over 7 bases. V was pared by 4 bases and J by 3 bases, with 9 bases of the junction left unmatched. The CDR3 totals 15 residues. Germline loops: CDR1 LGHNA, CDR2 YNFKEQ. CDR3 nucleotides: TGTGCCAGCAGCCGAGCCGGGACAGAAGTCTACGAGCAGTACTTC. It encodes CASSRAGTEVYEQYF.

In its sample, this clone was seen a few times. V gene TRBV7-6 combines with J gene TRBJ1-1; D ambiguous. The CDR3 contains 15 residues. Germline-derived CDR1 and CDR2 are SGHVS and FNYEAQ. Trimming shortened V by 1 base and J by 2 bases, and 11 bases separated the two germline ends. Here the CDR3 DNA reads TGTGCCAGCAGCTTAGGACTTGCGGCAAACACTGAAGCTTTCTTT. Amino acid sequence: CASSLGLAANTEAFF.

The chain combines TRBV7-2 with TRBJ2-2, with 8 positions matching TRBD1. V lost 5 bases and J lost 7; bases outside the gene matches: 6. Looked up from germline, CDR1 is SGHTA and CDR2 is FQGNSA. The CDR3 has 14 amino acids. The CDR3 loop reads CASSLPTGVGELFF. The CDR3, as DNA: TGTGCCAGCAGCCTACCGACAGGGGTCGGGGAGCTGTTTTTT. Filled out from reference TRBV7-2 and TRBJ2-2, the complete variable domain reads GAGVSQSPSNKVTEKGKDVELRCDPISGHTALYWYRQSLGQGLEFLIYFQGNSAPDKSGLPSDRFSAERTGGSVSTLTIQRTQQEDSAVYLCASSLPTGVGELFFGEGSRLTVL.

The CDR3: CASSLEVMNTEAFF. Here the CDR3 DNA reads TGTGCCAGCAGCTTAGAGGTTATGAACACTGAAGCTTTCTTT. This sequence joins TRBV7-6 and TRBJ1-1, with D uncertain. The CDR3 runs 14 residues. V was cut by 1 base and J by 0 bases, with 6 bases left in between. CDR1 and CDR2 from the germline V gene are SGHVS and FNYEAQ.

The V and J genes are TRBV7-9 and TRBJ1-2; tentative D call: TRBD1 (5 bases). Trimming took off 4 bases at V and 7 bases at J, with 10 bases between the two ends. Per germline, CDR1 SEHNR and CDR2 FQNEAQ (reference sequence). CDR3 length equals 12 residues. The CDR3 DNA reads as TGTGCCAGCAGCTGGGGCACTTCTGGCTACACCTTC. Protein product: CASSWGTSGYTF.

The V call is TRBV7-9, the J call TRBJ2-7, with D perhaps TRBD1 (5 bases). The V end was cut by 3 bases, the J end by 6 bases, with 6 bases between. The germline V gene encodes CDR1 SEHNR and CDR2 FQNEAQ (reference sequence). The CDR3 contains 11 residues. The CDR3 region has the DNA TGTGCCAGCAGCTTGGGGCCCGAGCAGTACTTC. Encoded protein: CASSLGPEQYF.

The rearrangement joins TRBV27 to TRBJ2-5, with TRBD2 matching over 7 bases. Germline loops: CDR1 MNHEY, CDR2 SMNVEV (reference sequence). The CDR3 totals 14 residues. V shed 2 bases, J shed 4 bases, and the junction held 4 bases outside the gene matches. CDR3 nucleotide sequence: TGTGCCAGCAGTTTAGGCGGACTAGTAGAGACCCAGTACTTC. The encoded protein is CASSLGGLVETQYF.

V and J are TRBV28 and TRBJ2-7, with D possibly being TRBD2 (6 bases). The ends were cut back, 3 bases at V and 6 bases at J, with 15 bases in the middle. CDR1 and CDR2 from the germline V gene are MDHEN and SYDVKM. The CDR3 sequence is 14 residues long. CDR3 sequence (DNA): TGTGCCAGCAGTTTCCGCCTGGGACTTCCCGAGCAGTACTTC. Encoded protein: CASSFRLGLPEQYF.

This chain links TRBV7-2 with TRBJ2-7; 7 bases match TRBD2. This CDR3 region has 16 residues. After removal of 1 base from V and 5 bases from J, the junction contained 11 bases not matched to a gene. Germline CDR1 and CDR2: SGHTA and FQGNSA. CDR3 amino acids: CASSLGAGGGFDEQYF. CDR3 nucleotide sequence: TGTGCCAGCAGCTTAGGTGCCGGGGGAGGGTTCGACGAGCAGTACTTC.

This clone was observed a handful of times. The chain recombines TRBV2 with TRBJ1-6; D ambiguous. V lost 6 bases, J lost 4 bases, and 10 bases lay in between. There are 14 residues in the CDR3. The V gene's germline CDR1 is SNHLY and CDR2 FYNNEI. The CDR3 sequence is CASSARVYNSPLHF. The CDR3 nucleotides are TGTGCCAGCAGCGCCCGGGTTTATAATTCACCCCTCCACTTT.

The chain combines TRBV29-1 with TRBJ2-7; D ambiguous. The CDR3 totals 13 residues. Germline loops: CDR1 SQVTM, CDR2 ANQGSEA. V gave up 1 base and J gave up 3 bases, with 10 bases separating them. The CDR3 coding sequence is TGCAGCGTTGAAGGTGGACGGCTCTACGAGCAGTACTTC. Translation: CSVEGGRLYEQYF.

The gene calls are TRBV6-9 and TRBJ1-6; a possible D gene is TRBD1 (6 bases). The V gene's germline CDR1 is MNHGY and CDR2 SVAAGI. Trimming took 5 bases from V and 9 from J, leaving 14 bases between them. The CDR3 has 14 residues. The CDR3 DNA follows: TGTGCCAGCAGTCCCCGGGACATTGTTTCACCCCTCCACTTT. This gives the protein CASSPRDIVSPLHF.

The chain uses TRBV4-3 and TRBJ1-3; unclear D gene. This CDR3 spans 14 amino acids. Trimming removed 0 bases from V and 7 bases from J, with 10 bases in between. Germline V lookup: CDR1 LGHNA, CDR2 YSLEER. The CDR3 nucleotides are TGCGCCAGCAGCCAAGATCTGACTACCAACACCATATATTTT. Residues: CASSQDLTTNTIYF.

The chain couples TRBV6-9 to TRBJ2-1; D is perhaps TRBD1 (8 bases). Germline V CDR1 and CDR2: MNHGY, SVAAGI. The CDR3 length is 11 residues. V gave up 7 bases and J gave up 9 bases, with 10 bases separating them. The CDR3 DNA is TGTGCCAGCAACAGGGGGGGTGAGCAGTTCTTC. Its translation: CASNRGGEQFF.